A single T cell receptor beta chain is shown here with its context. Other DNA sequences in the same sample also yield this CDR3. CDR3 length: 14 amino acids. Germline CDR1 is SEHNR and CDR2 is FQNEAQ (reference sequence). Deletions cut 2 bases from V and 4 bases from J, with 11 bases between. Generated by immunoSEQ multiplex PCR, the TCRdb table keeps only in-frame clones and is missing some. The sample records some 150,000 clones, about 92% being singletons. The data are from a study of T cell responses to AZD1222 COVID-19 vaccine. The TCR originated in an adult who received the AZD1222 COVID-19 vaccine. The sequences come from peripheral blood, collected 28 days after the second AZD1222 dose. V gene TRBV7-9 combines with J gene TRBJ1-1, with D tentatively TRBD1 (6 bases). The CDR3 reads CASSLRQVGTEAFF. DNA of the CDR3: TGTGCCAGCAGCTTAAGACAGGTAGGCACTGAAGCTTTCTTT.